This T cell receptor (beta chain) was sequenced in a study of T cell responses to AZD1222 COVID-19 vaccine. Study summary: Second doses at about 4 or about 12 weeks were pooled. Whole-study results and caveats: Spike-specific TCR breadth and depth rose after two AZD1222 doses. Unmutated variant regions are reportedly targeted by nearly half of spike-specific TCRs.

For this clone: The antigen remains unidentified.

The method was immunoSEQ multiplex PCR; TCRdb's version includes in-frame clones alone and lacks a portion of them. The sample has 100,000 to 150,000 clones, about 85% seen once. This CDR3 is 14 amino acids long. V was pared by 3 bases and J by 0 bases, with 8 bases between. The germline gives CDR1 KGHSH, CDR2 LQKENI. V is TRBV18 and J is TRBJ1-1; no clear D gene. This TCR was sampled from an adult in good health. Source: peripheral blood, taken on day 0 of AZD1222 vaccination. CDR3 protein: CASSPTNLNTEAFF. The DNA of the CDR3 is TGTGCCAGCTCACCGACAAATCTGAACACTGAAGCTTTCTTT.